The 8 T cell receptor beta chains below all came from one sample that was sequenced in a study of identical twins listed by TCRdb under 2016. Libraries were built with 5' RACE. Instrument used: Illumina HiSeq 2000. The public reads were quality trimmed at Q25 with fastp and then assembled into clones with MiXCR by TCRdb, keeping productive beta chains. Merged by CDR3 protein, the rows form single entries marked with the most common genes and DNA. The sample data list about 340,000 distinct CDR3 sequences, and approximately 9.1% of these were observed just once. The biggest ten clones account for 8% to 9.5% of the sample. The specimen was naive T cells sorted from blood. This specimen's cell subset or site label, interpreted: cells isolated with a human naive T-cell isolation kit. The receptors were sampled from a woman aged 50 to 65 in good health.

CDR3 coding DNA: TGTGCCAGCGCAGGACAGACTGAAGCTTTCTTT. This codes for CASAGQTEAFF. V is TRBV2 and J is TRBJ1-1; maybe TRBD1 (6 bases). Trimming removed 8 bases from V and 5 bases from J, with 9 bases in between. The CDR3 loop spans 11 amino acids. The germline V gene encodes CDR1 SNHLY and CDR2 FYNNEI.

V gene TRBV7-9 combines with J gene TRBJ1-2; D gene unclear. Trimming stripped 5 bases from V and 6 bases from J, with 10 bases between. The CDR3 is 12 residues long. Germline V gene data show CDR1 as SEHNR and CDR2 as FQNEAQ (reference sequence). Here the CDR3 DNA reads TGTGCCAGCAGCCCGGTGTGGGATGGCTACACCTTC. Amino acid sequence: CASSPVWDGYTF.

This clonotype has a handful of counts. The chain has TRBV29-1 and TRBJ2-5; 10 bases agree with TRBD2. CDR3 size: 15 residues. Germline V gene data show CDR1 as SQVTM and CDR2 as ANQGSEA. V dropped 2 bases and J dropped 5; count of bases not matched to a gene: 8. The CDR3 nucleotides are TGCAGCGTTGAATGGACTAGCGGCAGTGGGGAGACCCAGTACTTC. This sequence encodes CSVEWTSGSGETQYF.

This clonotype was observed many times. The V call is TRBV29-1, the J call TRBJ2-1; D is unclear. CDR3 size: 10 residues. Germline CDR1 is SQVTM and CDR2 is ANQGSEA. Trimming removed 7 bases at V and 3 bases at J, with 4 bases between. CDR3 coding DNA: TGCAGCGCTTTCTACAATGAGCAGTTCTTC. It encodes CSAFYNEQFF.

This sequence joins TRBV27 and TRBJ2-7; D is tentatively TRBD1 or TRBD2 (5 bases each). The CDR3 contains 13 residues. Per the germline V gene, CDR1 is MNHEY and CDR2 is SMNVEV (reference sequence). V dropped 8 bases and J dropped 2 bases, with 13 bases sitting between them. CDR3 in amino acids: CASGGPYPYEQYV. CDR3 nucleotide sequence: TGTGCCAGCGGGGGACCATACCCCTACGAGCAGTACGTC.

This clonotype has at least ten counts. The chain joins TRBV3-1 to TRBJ2-1; D gene unclear. This CDR3 is built from 15 residues. Trimming took 4 bases from V and 7 from J, leaving 17 bases between them. Germline V gene data show CDR1 as LGHDT and CDR2 as YNNKEL (reference sequence). CDR3 amino acids: CASSPYGRRKNEQFF. CDR3 DNA: TGTGCCAGCAGCCCTTATGGACGGCGAAAAAATGAGCAGTTCTTC.

This clonotype was recorded at least ten times. The chain has TRBV12-3 or TRBV12-4 and TRBJ2-5, with 11 bases lining up with TRBD2. The V segment lost 2 bases and the J segment 4 bases; nucleotides outside the gene matches: 12. CDR3 size: 18 residues. Written as DNA, the CDR3 is TGTGCCAGCAGTTTAAGACTAGCGGGAAGGGGGAGGGGAGAGACCCAGTACTTC. Its translation is CASSLRLAGRGRGETQYF.

The chain couples TRBV5-1 to TRBJ2-2; TRBD1 is a possible D gene (6 bases). Looked up from germline, CDR1 is SGHRS and CDR2 is YFSETQ. The CDR3 is 14 residues long. Trimming cost V 5 bases and J 5 bases, with 13 bases left between them. As DNA, the CDR3 is TGCGCCAGCAGATCCGACAGGCCGACCGGGGAGCTGTTTTTT. Translating gives CASRSDRPTGELFF.